This record concerns one TCR beta chain sequence. Its antigen has not been determined. It has no much larger one-base neighbor in the sample; base qualities were not kept. This sample is drawn from a study of robustness of blood B and T cell sequencing (dated by TCRdb to the late 2010s). Regarding the study in general: The goal of the study was to find out how much peripheral blood is required to reliably describe the TCRbeta and IgG repertoires of an individual. In each of the ten independently drawn blood samples, both the TCRbeta and the IgG repertoires were quantified. As technical replicates, two replicate TCRbeta cDNA libraries were prepared from one shared RNA pool derived from a single 10 ml draw.

Libraries were built with PCR. Sequencing took place on an Illumina MiSeq. cDNA was synthesized with SMARTScribe reverse transcriptase and a 5' template-switch oligo that added a universal priming site. A 12-nucleotide random unique molecular identifier (UMI) was carried by the template-switch oligo, and each cDNA molecule was tagged with this UMI. During reverse transcription, TCRbeta transcripts were targeted using chain-specific reverse primers. Uracil DNA glycosylase treatment was used to remove residual template-switch adapters, and a Qiagen MinElute kit was used to purify the cDNA. The first PCR used KAPA HiFi HotStart ReadyMix for roughly 23 cycles, split across four 50 ul reactions with step-out primers. Before any further amplification, the products of the first-round PCR were gel-purified. Illumina Nextera adapters were attached in a second roughly 8-cycle PCR, after which libraries were purified and pooled. For each TCRbeta molecule, the UMI barcode was captured by a 50-nucleotide 5' read. Turning to the authors' computational methods: The MIGEC toolkit was used to group reads by UMI into consensus reads. PEAR was used to merge forward and reverse consensus reads into final reads. Identical UMI-sequence pairs shared across libraries were treated as cross-sample contamination and removed by a custom decontamination script. MIGMAP, a wrapper around IgBLAST, was used to carry out V(D)J assignment and CDR3 extraction. TCR clonotypes were defined by identical V gene, J gene and CDR3 amino acid sequence, and CDR1 and CDR2 were left unsequenced. Clones were called with MiXCR by TCRdb after fastp trimmed the public reads at Q25, and only in-frame beta chains were retained. Each entry merges the rows of one CDR3 protein and shows their most common DNA and genes. The V and J calls were determined by TCRdb, not by the authors. A total of 750 to 1,000 distinct CDR3 sequences appear in this sample, roughly 75% of them only once. The top ten constitute around 39% of the sample.

Overall results and qualifications from the work: The 1,000 most abundant TCRbeta clonotypes from the pooled draws were found in every single 10 ml sample. Evidence of cross-contamination, likely from batch processing, showed up in one pair of TCRbeta libraries, so the UMI-sequence pairs shared by that pair of libraries were removed. Pooling tubes did not increase the overlap of rare TCRbeta clonotypes, which implies that much larger blood volumes would be needed to capture rare TCRbeta clonotypes. EDTA tubes required immediate fractionation, limiting use in multi-site collections. Combining 3 or 4 tubes (roughly 30-45 ml blood) brought coverage of the top 10,000 TCRbeta clonotypes close to saturation. Of the top 10,000 TCRbeta clonotypes in one technical replicate library, approximately 95% were also found in the other technical replicate library. The TCRbeta rarefaction curves did not fully level off, which suggests under-sequencing or many low-abundance clonotypes.

Trimming costs V 1 base and J 4 bases, and their ends lie 14 bases apart. CDR1 and CDR2 (GTSNPN, SVGIG) derive from the germline V gene (reference sequence). Including the terminal cysteine and phenylalanine, the CDR3 comprises 15 residues. Only the CDR3 portion is preserved as DNA: 45 bases, with reading frame beginning at the first base. TCRbeta repertoires were measured from mRNA instead of genomic DNA, an approach that captures expressed receptors. Buffy coat leukocytes were collected into Trizol, and RNA was extracted with the Direct-zol RNA MiniPrep Plus kit without cell sorting. EDTA blood tubes were spun right away at 4 degrees C to separate plasma, buffy coat and red blood cells.

The sample taken for sequencing was peripheral blood. The rearrangement combines TRBV30 with TRBJ2-1; the D gene is possibly TRBD1, with 7 bases matching. The TCR was taken from a human donor in good health. Read as DNA, the sequence is TGTGCCTGGAGTGCCGGAGGGGACAGATACAATGAGCAGTTCTTC. Translation gives CAWSAGGDRYNEQFF.